Given below is one T cell receptor beta chain in context. These data come from a study of response to subunit inactivated influenza vaccine. TCRdb fed the RT-PCR reads into MiXCR, producing one record per CDR3 protein. Here the sample spans 700,000 to 800,000 distinct CDR3 sequences, about a fifth being singletons. The germline gives CDR1 MDHEN, CDR2 SYDVKM. V shed 6 bases and J shed 3 bases, with 9 bases lying between them. This CDR3 is 13 amino acids long. The rearrangement uses TRBV28 and TRBJ1-5, with no clear D. The specimen comprised PBMCs from blood, sampled 4 to 6 days after vaccination. This clonotype originated in a man aged 50 to 59 who received an inactivated influenza vaccine. As DNA, the CDR3 is TGTGCCAGCAGGGAAACAGACAATCAGCCCCAGCATTTT. This sequence encodes CASRETDNQPQHF.